The sequence of this T cell receptor beta chain was determined in a study of T cells in localized non-small cell lung cancer. V was clipped by 7 bases and J by 0 bases, with 16 bases between them. The CDR3 contains 16 residues. CDR1 MNHNY and CDR2 SVGAGI come from the germline V gene (reference sequence). Here immunoSEQ multiplex PCR was the method, and the copy in TCRdb shows in-frame clones only, minus some. The data show roughly 35,000 clones, roughly 93% seen once. This rearrangement joins TRBV6-6 to TRBJ2-1; TRBD1 is a possible D gene (7 bases). The material sequenced was peripheral blood, taken before any cancer treatment. The receptor's source is an older female donor with stage I lung adenocarcinoma. The DNA for the CDR3 is TGTGCCAGCAAAGGAGGGGGCCTAGGCTCCTACAATGAGCAGTTCTTC. It is translated as CASKGGGLGSYNEQFF.